The rows below give T cell receptor beta chains drawn from one sample of a study of cytomegalovirus exposure and HLA in healthy donors. The table came from immunoSEQ multiplex PCR; TCRdb's copy has only in-frame clones and leaves some out. The data contain roughly 120,000 clones, about 10% of them singletons. Sequencing was carried out using PBMCs. Source of these receptors: a man aged 30-40 years in good health and CMV-seronegative. Both conserved end residues are part of each CDR3. The D gene is left open where the match is weak. Clone size is stated in some rows and not others, as once, few, many or a class when expanded.

CDR3,DNA,V,J,D,size
CASSTGQGGETQYF,TGCGCCAGCAGCACCGGACAGGGGGGAGAGACCCAGTACTTC,TRBV5-1,TRBJ2-5,TRBD1,few
CASSPDRSSNQPQHF,TGTGCCAGTAGTCCGGACAGGTCCAGCAATCAGCCCCAGCATTTT,TRBV19,TRBJ1-5,TRBD1,few
CASSLTGTGEWAYTF,TGCGCCAGCAGCTTGACCGGGACAGGGGAATGGGCCTACACCTTC,TRBV5-1,TRBJ1-2,TRBD1,-
CASSAPRRGGPDTQYF,TGTGCCAGCAGCGCCCCAAGGCGGGGGGGCCCAGATACGCAGTATTTT,TRBV9,TRBJ2-3,TRBD2,few
CASSDGGGGPDQETQYF,TGTGCCAGCAGTGATGGGGGGGGTGGCCCCGATCAAGAGACCCAGTACTTC,TRBV2,TRBJ2-5,TRBD2,few
CASSLGRRDYGYTF,TGTGCCAGCAGTCTCGGCCGGAGGGACTATGGCTACACCTTC,TRBV6-5,TRBJ1-2,-,-
CASSYSGETQYF,TGTGCCAGCAGTTACTCCGGGGAGACCCAGTACTTC,TRBV6-6,TRBJ2-5,-,few
CSVEAADRAYNEQFF,TGCAGCGTTGAAGCAGCGGACAGGGCCTACAATGAGCAGTTCTTC,TRBV29-1,TRBJ2-1,TRBD1,-
CASSPRAGATTGGYTF,TGTGCCAGCAGCCCGAGGGCGGGGGCAACTACGGGGGGCTACACCTTC,TRBV9,TRBJ1-2,-,few
CASSRQSYWDSSYNEQFF,TGTGCCAGCAGCCGGCAATCTTACTGGGACAGCTCCTACAATGAGCAGTTCTTC,TRBV9,TRBJ2-1,TRBD1,-
CASSLAVGLAGEQYF,TGTGCCAGCAGCTTGGCGGTGGGACTAGCGGGCGAGCAGTACTTC,TRBV5-6,TRBJ2-7,TRBD2,-
CATLPAGTWNYEQYF,TGTGCCACCCTCCCAGCCGGGACATGGAACTACGAGCAGTACTTC,TRBV2,TRBJ2-7,-,few
CASSRTGHQNTEAFF,TGCGCCAGCAGTCGAACGGGACACCAGAACACTGAAGCTTTCTTT,TRBV23-1,TRBJ1-1,-,-
CASSKRSQGGSYEQYF,TGTGCCAGCAGCAAAAGGTCCCAGGGCGGATCCTACGAGCAGTACTTC,TRBV2,TRBJ2-7,-,-
CASSFGGYQETQYF,TGTGCCAGCAGCTTCGGGGGGTACCAAGAGACCCAGTACTTC,TRBV13,TRBJ2-5,TRBD2,few
CASSPWRVAGVYEQYF,TGTGCCAGCAGTCCTTGGCGGGTAGCGGGAGTTTACGAGCAGTACTTC,TRBV28,TRBJ2-7,TRBD2,-
CASSRTSGGVGF,TGTGCCAGCAGCCGAACTAGCGGGGGCGTCGGCTTC,TRBV28,TRBJ2-4,TRBD2,-
CASTGTGALGTEAFF,TGTGCCAGCACCGGGACAGGGGCCTTAGGCACTGAAGCTTTCTTT,TRBV2,TRBJ1-1,TRBD1,-
CASSSGQALISGNTIYF,TGTGCCAGCAGTTCGGGACAGGCCCTAATCTCTGGAAACACCATATATTTT,TRBV28,TRBJ1-3,TRBD1,-
CASSLGGRGRETQYF,TGCGCCAGCAGCTTAGGTGGGAGGGGTCGCGAGACCCAGTACTTC,TRBV5-1,TRBJ2-5,TRBD2,few
CASSLVSSTDTQYF,TGCGCCAGCAGCTTGGTATCCAGCACAGATACGCAGTATTTT,TRBV5-1,TRBJ2-3,-,few
CASSQVVRNTGELFF,TGCGCCAGCAGCCAAGTAGTACGAAACACCGGGGAGCTGTTTTTT,TRBV4-3,TRBJ2-2,-,few
CASSAAGTSGTLRTGELFF,TGTGCCAGCAGTGCGGCCGGGACTAGCGGTACCTTGAGGACCGGGGAGCTGTTTTTT,TRBV27,TRBJ2-2,TRBD2,-
CASSVATSGSTDTQYF,TGTGCCAGCAGCGTAGCCACTAGCGGGAGCACAGATACGCAGTATTTT,TRBV9,TRBJ2-3,TRBD2,few
CASSLWDRYQPQHF,TGTGCCAGCAGCTTATGGGACAGGTATCAGCCCCAGCATTTT,TRBV7-8,TRBJ1-5,TRBD1,few
CASSPGTGRHQPQHF,TGTGCCAGCAGCCCAGGGACAGGGAGGCACCAGCCCCAGCATTTT,TRBV7-2,TRBJ1-5,TRBD1,few
CASSQDRGIEQFF,TGCGCCAGCAGCCAGGACAGGGGGATTGAGCAGTTCTTC,TRBV4-1,TRBJ2-1,TRBD1,-